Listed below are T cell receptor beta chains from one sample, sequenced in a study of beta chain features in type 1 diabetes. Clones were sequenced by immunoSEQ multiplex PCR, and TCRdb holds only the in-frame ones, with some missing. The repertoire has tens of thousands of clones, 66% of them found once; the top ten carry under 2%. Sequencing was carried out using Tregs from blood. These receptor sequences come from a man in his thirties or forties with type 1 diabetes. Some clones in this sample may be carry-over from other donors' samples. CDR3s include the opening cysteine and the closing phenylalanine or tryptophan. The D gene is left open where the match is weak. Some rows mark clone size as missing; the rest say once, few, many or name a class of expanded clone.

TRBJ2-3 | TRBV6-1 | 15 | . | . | CASSEEVGWADTQYF | TGTGCCAGCAGTGAAGAAGTCGGCTGGGCGGATACGCAGTATTTT
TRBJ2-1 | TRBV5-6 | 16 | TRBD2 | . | CASRLVGLVLPNEQFF | TGTGCCAGCAGGCTGGTTGGACTAGTCCTTCCCAATGAGCAGTTCTTC
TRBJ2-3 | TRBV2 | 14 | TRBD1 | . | CASSGTEREDTQYF | TGTGCCAGTTCCGGGACAGAACGGGAAGATACGCAGTATTTT
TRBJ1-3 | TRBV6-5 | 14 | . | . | CATRVELSGNTIYF | TGTGCCACTCGAGTCGAGCTCTCTGGAAACACCATATATTTT
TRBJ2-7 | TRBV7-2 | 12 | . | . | CASSTFTGEQYF | TGTGCCAGCAGCACATTCACGGGCGAGCAGTACTTC
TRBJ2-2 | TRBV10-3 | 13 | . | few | CATSGPNTGELFF | TGTGCCACCAGTGGGCCGAACACCGGGGAGCTGTTTTTT
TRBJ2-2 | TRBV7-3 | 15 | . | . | CASSLNGLNTGELFF | TGTGCCAGCAGCTTAAATGGACTAAACACCGGGGAGCTGTTTTTT
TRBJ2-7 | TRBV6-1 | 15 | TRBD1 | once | CASSDRDSIIYEQYF | TGTGCCAGCAGTGATCGGGACAGTATAATATACGAGCAGTACTTC
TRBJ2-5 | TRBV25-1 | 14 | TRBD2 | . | CASSVSGGRETQYF | TGTGCCAGCAGTGTTAGCGGGGGCCGGGAGACCCAGTACTTC
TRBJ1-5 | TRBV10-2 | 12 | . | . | CASSDPSQPQHF | TGCGCCAGCAGTGACCCGTCCCAGCCCCAGCATTTT
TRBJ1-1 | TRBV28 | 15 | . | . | CASSPFNGWGRGAFF | TGTGCCAGCAGCCCGTTTAATGGATGGGGTCGAGGGGCTTTCTTT
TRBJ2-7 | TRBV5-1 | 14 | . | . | CASSHPGTPGEQYF | TGCGCCAGCAGCCATCCCGGGACTCCTGGCGAGCAGTACTTC
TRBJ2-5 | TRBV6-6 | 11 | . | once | CASSFKETQYF | TGTGCCAGCAGTTTTAAAGAGACCCAGTACTTC
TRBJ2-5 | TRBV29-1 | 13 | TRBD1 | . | CSELTGGGETQYF | TGCAGCGAACTGACAGGGGGTGGGGAGACCCAGTACTTC
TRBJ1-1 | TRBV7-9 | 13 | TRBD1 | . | CASSKGAYTEAFF | TGTGCCAGCAGCAAGGGGGCATACACTGAAGCTTTCTTT
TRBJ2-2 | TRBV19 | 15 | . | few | CASSRTRGYTGELFF | TGTGCCAGTAGTCGAACAAGGGGTTACACCGGGGAGCTGTTTTTT
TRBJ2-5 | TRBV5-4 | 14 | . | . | CASSLAGGKETQYF | TGTGCCAGCAGCTTGGCAGGCGGGAAAGAGACCCAGTACTTC
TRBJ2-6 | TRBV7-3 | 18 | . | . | CASSVEAVIRSGANVLTF | TGTGCCAGCAGCGTGGAGGCGGTGATTCGGTCTGGGGCCAACGTCCTGACTTTC
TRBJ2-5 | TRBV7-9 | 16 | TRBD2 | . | CASSLEARGGAETQYF | TGTGCCAGCAGCTTAGAGGCCCGCGGGGGGGCCGAGACCCAGTACTTC
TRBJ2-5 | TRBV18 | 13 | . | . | CASSPMREETQYF | TGTGCCAGCTCACCTATGAGGGAAGAGACCCAGTACTTC
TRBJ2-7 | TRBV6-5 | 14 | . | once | CASSSSYLGYEQYF | TGTGCCAGCAGTAGCTCTTACCTCGGGTACGAGCAGTACTTC
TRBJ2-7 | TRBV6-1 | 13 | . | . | CASSVTVNYEQYF | TGTGCCAGCAGTGTAACGGTAAACTACGAGCAGTACTTC
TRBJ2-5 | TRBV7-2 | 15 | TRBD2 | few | CASSLLASGGASLDF | TGTGCCAGCAGCTTGTTGGCTAGCGGGGGGGCCAGTTTGGACTTC
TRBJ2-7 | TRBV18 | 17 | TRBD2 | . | CASSPTSGGPFSYEQYF | TGTGCCAGCTCACCAACTAGCGGGGGTCCTTTCTCCTACGAGCAGTACTTC
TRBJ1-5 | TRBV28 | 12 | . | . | CASSLSGQPQHF | TGTGCCAGCAGTTTATCGGGGCAGCCCCAGCATTTT
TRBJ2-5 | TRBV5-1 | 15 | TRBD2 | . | CASSQGGGPFETQYF | TGCGCCAGCAGCCAGGGCGGGGGGCCGTTCGAGACCCAGTACTTC
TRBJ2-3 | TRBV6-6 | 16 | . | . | CASSYGGRDPTDTQYF | TGTGCCAGCAGTTACGGGGGCAGGGACCCTACAGATACGCAGTATTTT
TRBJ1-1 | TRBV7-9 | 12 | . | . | CASSSLDSEAFF | TGTGCCAGCAGCTCCTTAGACAGTGAAGCTTTCTTT
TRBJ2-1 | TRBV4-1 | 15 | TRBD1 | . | CASSQAGQGASEQFF | TGCGCCAGCAGCCAAGCGGGACAGGGGGCGAGTGAGCAGTTCTTC